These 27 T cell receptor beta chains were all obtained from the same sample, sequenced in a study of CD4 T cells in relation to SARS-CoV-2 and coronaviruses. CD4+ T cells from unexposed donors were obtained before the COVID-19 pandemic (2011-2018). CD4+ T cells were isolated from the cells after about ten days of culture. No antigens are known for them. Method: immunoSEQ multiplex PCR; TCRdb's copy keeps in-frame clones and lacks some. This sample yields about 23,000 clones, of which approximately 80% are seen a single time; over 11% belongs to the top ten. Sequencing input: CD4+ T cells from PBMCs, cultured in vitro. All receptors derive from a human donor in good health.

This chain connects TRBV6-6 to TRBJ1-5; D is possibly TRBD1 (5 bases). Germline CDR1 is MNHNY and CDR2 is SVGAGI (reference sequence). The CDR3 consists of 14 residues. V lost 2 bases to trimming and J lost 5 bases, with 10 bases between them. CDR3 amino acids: CASSYGTPDQPQHF. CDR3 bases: TGTGCCAGCAGTTACGGGACGCCGGATCAGCCCCAGCATTTT.

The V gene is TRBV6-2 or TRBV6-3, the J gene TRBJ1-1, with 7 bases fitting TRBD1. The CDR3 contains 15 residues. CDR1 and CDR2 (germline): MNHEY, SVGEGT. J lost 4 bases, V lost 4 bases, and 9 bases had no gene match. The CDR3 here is CASSSPTGTGTEAFF. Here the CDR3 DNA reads TGTGCCAGCAGTTCACCGACAGGGACCGGCACTGAAGCTTTCTTT.

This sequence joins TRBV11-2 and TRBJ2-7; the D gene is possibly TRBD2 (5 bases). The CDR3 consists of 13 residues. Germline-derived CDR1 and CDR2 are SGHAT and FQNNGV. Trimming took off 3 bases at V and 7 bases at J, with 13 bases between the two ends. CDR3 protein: CASSFTGTDEQYF. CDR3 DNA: TGTGCCAGCAGCTTTACGGGAACGGATGAGCAGTACTTC.

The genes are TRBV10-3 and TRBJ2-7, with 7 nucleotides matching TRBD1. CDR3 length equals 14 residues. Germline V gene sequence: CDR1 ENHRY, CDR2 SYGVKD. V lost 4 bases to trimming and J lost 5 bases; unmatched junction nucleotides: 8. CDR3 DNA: TGTGCCATCAGTGCGGAACGACAGGGCCACGAGCAGTACTTC. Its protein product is CAISAERQGHEQYF.

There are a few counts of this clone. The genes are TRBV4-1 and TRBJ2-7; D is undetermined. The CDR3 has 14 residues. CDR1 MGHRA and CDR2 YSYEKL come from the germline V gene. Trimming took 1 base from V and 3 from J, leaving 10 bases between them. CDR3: CASSQVVQDYEQYF. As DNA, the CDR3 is TGCGCCAGCAGCCAAGTAGTACAAGACTACGAGCAGTACTTC.

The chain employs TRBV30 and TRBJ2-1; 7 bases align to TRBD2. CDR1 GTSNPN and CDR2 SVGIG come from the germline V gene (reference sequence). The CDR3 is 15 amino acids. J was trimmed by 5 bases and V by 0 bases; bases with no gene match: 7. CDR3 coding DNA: TGTGCCTGGAGTGTAGGAGGGAGGGGCGACAATGAGCAGTTCTTC. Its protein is CAWSVGGRGDNEQFF.

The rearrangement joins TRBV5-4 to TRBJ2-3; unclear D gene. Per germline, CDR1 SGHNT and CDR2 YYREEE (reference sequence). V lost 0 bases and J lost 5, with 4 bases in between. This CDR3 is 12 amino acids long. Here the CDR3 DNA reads TGTGCCAGCAGCTTGGCGGGAGATACGCAGTATTTT. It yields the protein CASSLAGDTQYF. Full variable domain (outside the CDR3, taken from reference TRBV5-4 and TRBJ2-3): ETGVTQSPTHLIKTRGQQVTLRCSSQSGHNTVSWYQQALGQGPQFIFQYYREEENGRGNFPPRFSGLQFPNYSSELNVNALELDDSALYLCASSLAGDTQYFGPGTRLTVL.

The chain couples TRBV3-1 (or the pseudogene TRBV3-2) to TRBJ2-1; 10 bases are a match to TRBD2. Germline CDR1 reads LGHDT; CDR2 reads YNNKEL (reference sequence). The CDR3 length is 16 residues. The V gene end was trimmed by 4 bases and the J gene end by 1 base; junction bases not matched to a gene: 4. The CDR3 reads CASSLSSGRSYNEQFF. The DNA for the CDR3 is TGTGCCAGCAGCCTATCTAGCGGGAGATCCTACAATGAGCAGTTCTTC.

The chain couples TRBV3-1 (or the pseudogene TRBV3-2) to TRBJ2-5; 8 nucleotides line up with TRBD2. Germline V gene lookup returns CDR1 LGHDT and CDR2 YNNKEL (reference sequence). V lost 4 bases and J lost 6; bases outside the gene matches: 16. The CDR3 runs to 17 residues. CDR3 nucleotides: TGTGCCAGCAGCCCGATCGTAACTAGCGGCCGGGGGCAGACCCAGTACTTC. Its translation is CASSPIVTSGRGQTQYF.

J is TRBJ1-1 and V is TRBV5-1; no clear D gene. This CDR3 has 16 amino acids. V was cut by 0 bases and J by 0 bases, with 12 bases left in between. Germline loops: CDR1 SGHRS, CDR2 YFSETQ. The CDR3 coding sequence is TGCGCCAGCAGCTTGGGGTGGAGACCCGTGAACACTGAAGCTTTCTTT. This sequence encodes CASSLGWRPVNTEAFF.

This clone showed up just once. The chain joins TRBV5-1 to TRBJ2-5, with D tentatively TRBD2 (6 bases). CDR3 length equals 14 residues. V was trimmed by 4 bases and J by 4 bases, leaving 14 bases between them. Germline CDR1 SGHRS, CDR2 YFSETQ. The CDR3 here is CASSLPLGGETQYF. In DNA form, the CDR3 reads TGCGCCAGCAGCCTACCCCTGGGGGGAGAGACCCAGTACTTC.

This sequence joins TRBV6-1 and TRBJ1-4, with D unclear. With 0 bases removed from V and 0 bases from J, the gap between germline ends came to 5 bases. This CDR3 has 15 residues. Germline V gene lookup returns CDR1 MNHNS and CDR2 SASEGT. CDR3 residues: CASSEATATNEKLFF. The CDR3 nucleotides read TGTGCCAGCAGTGAAGCGACCGCAACTAATGAAAAACTGTTTTTT.

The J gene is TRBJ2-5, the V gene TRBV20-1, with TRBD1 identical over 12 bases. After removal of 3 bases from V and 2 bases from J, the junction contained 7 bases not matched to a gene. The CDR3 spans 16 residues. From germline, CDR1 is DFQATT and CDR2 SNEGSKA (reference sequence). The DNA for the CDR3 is TGCAGTGCTAGTTTGGGGACAGGGGGCACACAAGAGACCCAGTACTTC. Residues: CSASLGTGGTQETQYF.

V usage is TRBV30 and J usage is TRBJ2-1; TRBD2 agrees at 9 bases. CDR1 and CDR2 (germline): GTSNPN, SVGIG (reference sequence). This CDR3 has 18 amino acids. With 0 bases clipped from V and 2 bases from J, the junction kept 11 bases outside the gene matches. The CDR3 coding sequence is TGTGCCTGGAGTGTATTACCCCCCACTAGCGGGCCCTACAATGAGCAGTTCTTC. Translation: CAWSVLPPTSGPYNEQFF.

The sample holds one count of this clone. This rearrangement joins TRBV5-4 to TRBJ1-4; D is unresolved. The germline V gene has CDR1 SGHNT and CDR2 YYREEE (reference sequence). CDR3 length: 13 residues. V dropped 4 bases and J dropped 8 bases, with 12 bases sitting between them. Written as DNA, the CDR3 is TGTGCCAGCAGCAGGCAAGTTGGAGAAAAACTGTTTTTT. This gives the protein CASSRQVGEKLFF.

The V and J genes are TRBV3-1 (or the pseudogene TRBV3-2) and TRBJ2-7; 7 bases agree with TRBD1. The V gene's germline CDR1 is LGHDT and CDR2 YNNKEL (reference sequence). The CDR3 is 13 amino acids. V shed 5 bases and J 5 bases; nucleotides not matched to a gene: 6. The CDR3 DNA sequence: TGTGCCAGCAGCATATACAGGGGCAACGAGCAGTACTTC. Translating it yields CASSIYRGNEQYF.

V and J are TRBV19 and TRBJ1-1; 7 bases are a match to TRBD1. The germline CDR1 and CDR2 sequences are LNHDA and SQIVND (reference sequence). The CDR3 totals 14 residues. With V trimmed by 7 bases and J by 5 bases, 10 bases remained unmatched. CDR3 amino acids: CASISTGRWTEAFF. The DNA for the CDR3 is TGTGCCAGTATCTCGACAGGGCGATGGACTGAAGCTTTCTTT. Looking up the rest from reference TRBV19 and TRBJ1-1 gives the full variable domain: DGGITQSPKYLFRKEGQNVTLSCEQNLNHDAMYWYRQDPGQGLRLIYYSQIVNDFQKGDIAEGYSVSREKKESFPLTVTSAQKNPTAFYLCASISTGRWTEAFFGQGTRLTVV.

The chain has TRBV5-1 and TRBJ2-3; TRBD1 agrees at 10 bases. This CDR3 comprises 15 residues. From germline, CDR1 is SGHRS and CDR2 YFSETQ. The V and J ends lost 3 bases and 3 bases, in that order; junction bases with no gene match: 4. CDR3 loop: CASSSGQGLTDTQYF. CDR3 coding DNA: TGCGCCAGCAGCTCGGGACAGGGGTTGACAGATACGCAGTATTTT.

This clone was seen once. The CDR3 region has the DNA TGTGCCAGCAGCCACCGGGACAGATTCTACGAGCAGTACTTC. Translated, it gives CASSHRDRFYEQYF. The chain employs TRBV7-9 and TRBJ2-7; 7 nucleotides agree with TRBD1. The trim removed 5 bases at V and 3 bases at J, leaving 7 bases unmatched. Per germline, CDR1 SEHNR and CDR2 FQNEAQ (reference sequence). There are 14 residues in the CDR3.

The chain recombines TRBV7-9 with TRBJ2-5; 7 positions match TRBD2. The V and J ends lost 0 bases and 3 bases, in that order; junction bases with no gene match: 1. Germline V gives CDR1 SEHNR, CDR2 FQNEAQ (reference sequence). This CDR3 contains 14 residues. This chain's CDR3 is CASSLAGGKETQYF. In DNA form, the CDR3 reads TGTGCCAGCAGCTTAGCGGGGGGGAAAGAGACCCAGTACTTC.

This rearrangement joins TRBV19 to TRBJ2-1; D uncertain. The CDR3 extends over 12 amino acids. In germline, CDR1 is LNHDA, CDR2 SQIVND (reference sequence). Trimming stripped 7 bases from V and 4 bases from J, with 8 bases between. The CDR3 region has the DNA TGTGCCAGTATCTCCCCTTACAATGAGCAGTTCTTC. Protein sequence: CASISPYNEQFF. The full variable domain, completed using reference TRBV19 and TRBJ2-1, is DGGITQSPKYLFRKEGQNVTLSCEQNLNHDAMYWYRQDPGQGLRLIYYSQIVNDFQKGDIAEGYSVSREKKESFPLTVTSAQKNPTAFYLCASISPYNEQFFGPGTRLTVL.

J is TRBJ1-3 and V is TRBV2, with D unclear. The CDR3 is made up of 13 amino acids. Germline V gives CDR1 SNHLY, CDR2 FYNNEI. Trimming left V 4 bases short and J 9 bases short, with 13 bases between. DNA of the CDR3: TGTGCCAGCAGTGTAGGCTCCCGGGGCACCATATATTTT. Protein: CASSVGSRGTIYF. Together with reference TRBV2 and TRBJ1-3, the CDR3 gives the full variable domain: EPEVTQTPSHQVTQMGQEVILRCVPISNHLYFYWYRQILGQKVEFLVSFYNNEISEKSEIFDDQFSVERPDGSNFTLKIRSTKLEDSAMYFCASSVGSRGTIYFGEGSWLTVV.

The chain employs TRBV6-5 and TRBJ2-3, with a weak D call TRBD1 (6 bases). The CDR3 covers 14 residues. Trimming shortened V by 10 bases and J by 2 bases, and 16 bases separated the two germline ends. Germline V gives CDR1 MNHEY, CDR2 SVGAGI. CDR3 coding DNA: TGTGCCACTGAGGACAGCAGAAACACAGATACGCAGTATTTT. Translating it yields CATEDSRNTDTQYF.

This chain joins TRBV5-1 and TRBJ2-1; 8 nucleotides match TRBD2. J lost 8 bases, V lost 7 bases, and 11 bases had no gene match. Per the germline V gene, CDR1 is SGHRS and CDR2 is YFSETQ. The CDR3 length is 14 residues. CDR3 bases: TGCGCCAGCCACACTAGCGGAGCATACCATGAGCAGTTCTTC. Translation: CASHTSGAYHEQFF.

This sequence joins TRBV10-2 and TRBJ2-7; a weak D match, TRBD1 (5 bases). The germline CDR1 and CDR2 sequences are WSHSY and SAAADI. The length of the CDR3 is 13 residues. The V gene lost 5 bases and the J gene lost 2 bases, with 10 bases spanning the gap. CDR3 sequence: CASSKGNAYEQYF. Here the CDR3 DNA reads TGCGCCAGCAGTAAGGGGAATGCCTACGAGCAGTACTTC.

The CDR3, as DNA: TGTGCCGTAGCTACTGGCGGGAGCTACAATGAGCAGTTCTTC. It codes for CAVATGGSYNEQFF. The chain joins TRBV10-3 to TRBJ2-1, with 7 positions matching TRBD2. The CDR3 is 14 residues long. Germline CDR1 is ENHRY and CDR2 is SYGVKD. The J segment lost 3 bases and the V segment lost 11 bases, leaving 10 bases of the junction unmatched.

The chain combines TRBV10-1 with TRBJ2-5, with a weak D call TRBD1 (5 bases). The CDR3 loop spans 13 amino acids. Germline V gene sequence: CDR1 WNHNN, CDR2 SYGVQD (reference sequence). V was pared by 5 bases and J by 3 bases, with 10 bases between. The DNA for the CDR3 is TGCGCCAGCAGTCCCCGACAGAAAGAGACCCAGTACTTC. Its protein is CASSPRQKETQYF.